This record looks at one TCR beta chain sequence and its context. The antigen is unknown. The germline gives CDR1 LNHDA, CDR2 SQIVND (reference sequence). This CDR3 has 14 residues. The germline V and J ends were trimmed by 10 bases and 1 base, with 16 bases remaining between them. These data originate in a study of radiation and T cells in renal cell carcinoma. Study-level points and caveats: Top tumor clonotypes rose in blood 2 weeks post-radiation, then contracted.

Time point meaning: baseline pretreatment blood. Treatment reported: 15 Gy SBRT to primary tumor, nephrectomy 4 weeks later. TCRdb's table, derived via immunoSEQ multiplex PCR, lists solely in-frame clones and lacks some. The sample holds some 140,000 clones; around nine tenths are singletons and the top ten take around 12%. This material consisted of blood, taken from a patient whose treatment included radiotherapy and nephrectomy. The chain carries TRBV19 and TRBJ1-1; TRBD1 is a possible D gene (6 bases). This clonotype was obtained from a woman between 50 and 59 years old with renal cell carcinoma. The chain's CDR3 is CATRTTGQNTEAFF. CDR3 coding DNA: TGTGCCACTCGTACGACAGGACAGAACACTGAAGCTTTCTTT.